The rows below give T cell receptor beta chains drawn from one sample of a study of blood T cell repertoires in COVID-19. Only in-frame clones appear in the TCRdb table, and some are missing; sequencing was by immunoSEQ multiplex PCR. This sample has tens of thousands of clones, with around 88% found just once. The specimen sequenced was peripheral blood. The receptor set was obtained from a human donor in a cohort sampled during active COVID-19. CDR3s leave out the opening cysteine and the closing phenylalanine or tryptophan. The order of the fields is CDR3 protein, V gene, J gene.

CDR3: ASSNRGQGYGYT
V: TRBV19
J: TRBJ1-2

CDR3: ASSRSGGSSTDTQY
V: TRBV5-4
J: TRBJ2-3

CDR3: ASMLDYHQETQY
V: TRBV6-5
J: TRBJ2-5

CDR3: SVGRGRRETQY
V: TRBV29-1
J: TRBJ2-5

CDR3: ASSLGQGDLAQF
V: TRBV11-2
J: TRBJ2-1

CDR3: ASSYGALPTEAF
V: TRBV6-5
J: TRBJ1-1

CDR3: SVEWASGIPGEQF
V: TRBV29-1
J: TRBJ2-1

CDR3: ASSGVTGPGIYGYT
V: TRBV6-4
J: TRBJ1-2

CDR3: ASSPAPKLAGVADTQY
V: TRBV18
J: TRBJ2-3

CDR3: ASSLHQPGQGVNTGELF
V: TRBV18
J: TRBJ2-2

CDR3: ASSETRDRSSYEQY
V: TRBV11-1
J: TRBJ2-7

CDR3: ASATRGGRDTEAF
V: TRBV28
J: TRBJ1-1

CDR3: ASSGGGVTTQY
V: TRBV14
J: TRBJ2-3

CDR3: ASSIRAGGRSGNTIY
V: TRBV19
J: TRBJ1-3

CDR3: ASSSNTGGDSETQY
V: TRBV7-9
J: TRBJ2-5

CDR3: ASSGQGITDTQY
V: TRBV5-1
J: TRBJ2-3

CDR3: ASIRTSGQETQY
V: TRBV28
J: TRBJ2-5

CDR3: ASSPSGTGTTEAF
V: TRBV9
J: TRBJ1-1

CDR3: ASSQLTSGSSYEQY
V: TRBV4-1
J: TRBJ2-7

CDR3: ASSEFGVSHNEQF
V: TRBV25-1
J: TRBJ2-1

CDR3: ASSLAVGTEIYGYT
V: TRBV7-2
J: TRBJ1-2

CDR3: ASSPPSTYEQY
V: TRBV4-1
J: TRBJ2-7

CDR3: ASSQGWGGTNTGELF
V: TRBV3-1/TRBV3-2
J: TRBJ2-2

CDR3: ASSIGVSPLH
V: TRBV2
J: TRBJ1-6

CDR3: ATSDFSGGYTDTQY
V: TRBV24-1
J: TRBJ2-3

CDR3: ASSLGDRRLSYEQY
V: TRBV5-4
J: TRBJ2-7

CDR3: ASSGGGMSYEQY
V: TRBV10-2
J: TRBJ2-7

CDR3: ASSVSGENTEAF
V: TRBV9
J: TRBJ1-1

CDR3: ASSWPGHQNTEAF
V: TRBV28
J: TRBJ1-1

CDR3: ASRLRTGGRTDYEQY
V: TRBV12-2
J: TRBJ2-7

CDR3: ASSLMGQSNEKLF
V: TRBV7-2
J: TRBJ1-4